Presented here are 9 T cell receptor beta chains from one specimen sequenced in a study of blood T cell repertoires in COVID-19. Data came from immunoSEQ multiplex PCR; TCRdb stores just in-frame clones and leaves some out. Altogether some 170,000 clones are present, approximately 88% being singletons, with the ten largest covering 9.1%. The specimen sequenced was peripheral blood. These receptors all come from a woman of 80 years or more with active or convalescent COVID-19.

This chain links TRBV13 with TRBJ2-7; perhaps TRBD2 as D (6 bases). Germline loops: CDR1 PRHDT, CDR2 FYEKMQ (reference sequence). Trimming stripped 3 bases from V and 6 bases from J, with 9 bases between. The CDR3 is 12 residues long. The CDR3 reads CASSLAGSEQYF. The CDR3 coding sequence is TGTGCCAGCAGCTTGGCGGGGTCCGAGCAGTACTTC.

This clone was seen a handful of times. The chain is built from TRBV10-2 and TRBJ1-1; D not certain. This CDR3 has 13 amino acids. CDR1 is WSHSY and CDR2 is SAAADI in the germline V gene. Trimming shortened V by 0 bases and J by 7 bases, and 9 bases separated the two germline ends. The CDR3 protein is CASSESPYVEAFF. The CDR3 region has the DNA TGCGCCAGCAGTGAGTCCCCGTATGTTGAAGCTTTCTTT.

The chain combines TRBV6-5 with TRBJ1-4; 9 bases line up with TRBD1. J was trimmed by 4 bases and V by 2 bases; bases with no gene match: 2. Germline V gene sequence: CDR1 MNHEY, CDR2 SVGAGI. CDR3 size: 15 residues. DNA for the CDR3: TGTGCCAGCAGTTACGGACAGGGGCTTAATGAAAAACTGTTTTTT. It yields the protein CASSYGQGLNEKLFF.

This chain connects TRBV10-3 to TRBJ2-3; 15 positions agree with TRBD2. The CDR3 extends over 17 amino acids. The germline gives CDR1 ENHRY, CDR2 SYGVKD. With 3 bases clipped from V and 5 bases from J, the junction kept 6 bases outside the gene matches. CDR3 region: CAISDRTSGGVGDTQYF. The CDR3 DNA is TGTGCCATCAGTGATCGGACTAGCGGGGGGGTAGGAGATACGCAGTATTTT.

The rearrangement links TRBV2 to TRBJ2-1, with TRBD1 identical over 7 bases. Germline assignment: CDR1 SNHLY and CDR2 FYNNEI. The length of the CDR3 is 16 residues. J gave up 2 bases and V 2 bases, and 6 bases lay outside the gene matches. The DNA of the CDR3 is TGTGCCAGCAGTGAATCTGGGGACAGAGCCTACAATGAGCAGTTCTTC. Translating gives CASSESGDRAYNEQFF.

The chain carries TRBV24-1 and TRBJ2-2, with 8 positions matching TRBD1. This CDR3 comprises 14 residues. After removal of 6 bases from V and 6 bases from J, the junction contained 5 bases not matched to a gene. Germline V gene sequence: CDR1 KGHDR, CDR2 SFDVKD. In DNA, the CDR3 is TGTGCCACCAGTCCGACGACAGGGGCCGGGGAGCTGTTTTTT. Amino acid sequence: CATSPTTGAGELFF.

V gene TRBV12-5 combines with J gene TRBJ1-1; 9 positions match TRBD1. Germline CDR1 is LGHNT and CDR2 is FRNRAP. This CDR3 region has 15 residues. V was pared by 1 base and J by 4 bases, with 4 bases of the junction left unmatched. The CDR3 nucleotides read TGTGCTAGTGGTTTGGCCGGGACAGGGCCCACTGAAGCTTTCTTT. Translated, it gives CASGLAGTGPTEAFF.

This chain connects TRBV12-5 to TRBJ1-3; 7 bases fit TRBD1. V trimming: 7 bases; J trimming: 3 bases; junction bases outside the gene matches: 3. In germline, CDR1 is LGHNT, CDR2 FRNRAP. CDR3 length: 13 residues. This CDR3 reads CASAGQVGNTIYF. CDR3 DNA sequence: TGTGCTAGTGCTGGACAGGTTGGAAACACCATATATTTT.

The CDR3 sequence is CASSLGLNEQFF. The CDR3 region has the DNA TGCGCCAGCAGCCTGGGACTAAATGAGCAGTTCTTC. The V gene is TRBV5-1, the J gene TRBJ2-1; 7 bases align to TRBD2. The CDR3 is 12 amino acids. The trim removed 4 bases at V and 7 bases at J, leaving 2 bases unmatched. Looked up from germline, CDR1 is SGHRS and CDR2 is YFSETQ.